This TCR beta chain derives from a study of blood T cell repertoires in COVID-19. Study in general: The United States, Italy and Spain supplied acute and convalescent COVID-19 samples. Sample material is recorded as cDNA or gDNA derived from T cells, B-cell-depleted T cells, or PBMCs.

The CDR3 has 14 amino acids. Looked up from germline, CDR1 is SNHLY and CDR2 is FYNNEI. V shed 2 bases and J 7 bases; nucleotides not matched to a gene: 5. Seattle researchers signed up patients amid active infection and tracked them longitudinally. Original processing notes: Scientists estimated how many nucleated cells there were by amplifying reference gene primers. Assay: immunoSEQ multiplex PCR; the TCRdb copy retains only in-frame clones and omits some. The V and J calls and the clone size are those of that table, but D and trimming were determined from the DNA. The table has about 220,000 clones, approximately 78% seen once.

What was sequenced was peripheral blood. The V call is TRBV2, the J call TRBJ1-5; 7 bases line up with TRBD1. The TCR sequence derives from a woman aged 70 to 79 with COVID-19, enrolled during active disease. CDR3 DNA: TGTGCCAGCAGTGAATCCCAGGGGGTCCAGCCCCAGCATTTT. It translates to CASSESQGVQPQHF.